This passage covers 8 T cell receptor beta chains from one sample sequenced in a study of cytomegalovirus exposure and HLA in healthy donors. The PCR used 60 Vbeta and 13 Jbeta primers. Measured with immunoSEQ multiplex PCR; TCRdb has only the in-frame clones, and not every one. The repertoire includes about 160,000 clones, 75% to 90% of them detected once, and about 4.3% sits in the top ten. The sequencing input was PBMCs. These receptors all stem from a man aged 25 to 45 in good health and CMV-seronegative.

This clone occurred a few times. The CDR3 sequence is CASTRDRTGTDTQYF. The DNA of the CDR3 is TGCGCCAGCACCCGGGACAGGACTGGCACAGATACGCAGTATTTT. The V gene is TRBV10-1, the J gene TRBJ2-3, with TRBD1 identical over 8 bases. The V gene end was trimmed by 7 bases and the J gene end by 1 base; junction bases not matched to a gene: 7. The CDR3 is 15 residues long. The germline V gene has CDR1 WNHNN and CDR2 SYGVQD (reference sequence).

The chain joins TRBV30 to TRBJ2-3, with 8 bases that match TRBD2. This CDR3 contains 14 residues. The germline V gene encodes CDR1 GTSNPN and CDR2 SVGIG (reference sequence). J was trimmed by 8 bases and V by 2 bases; bases with no gene match: 9. The CDR3 here is CAWSLSGGAGTQYF. The CDR3, as DNA: TGTGCCTGGAGTCTATCCGGGGGGGCGGGTACGCAGTATTTT.

This clone has just a few counts. V is TRBV10-3 and J is TRBJ1-1; weak D call: TRBD1 (5 bases). Germline lookup yields CDR1 ENHRY and CDR2 SYGVKD. Trimming took 4 bases from V and 8 from J, leaving 11 bases between them. The CDR3 sequence is 12 residues long. The CDR3 loop reads CAISVGAGEAFF. As DNA, the CDR3 is TGTGCCATCAGTGTAGGGGCCGGGGAAGCTTTCTTT.

The chain has TRBV19 and TRBJ1-2; 9 bases are shared with TRBD1. V lost 7 bases, J lost 3 bases, and 12 bases stayed unmatched. This CDR3 region has 16 residues. CDR1 is LNHDA, CDR2 SQIVND, per germline (reference sequence). In DNA, the CDR3 is TGTGCCAGTAATGGGGTACGGACAGGGGAGGACTATGGCTACACCTTC. It specifies CASNGVRTGEDYGYTF.

The chain recombines TRBV9 with TRBJ2-3; possible D gene TRBD1, 7 bases. CDR1 and CDR2 (germline): SGDLS, YYNGEE. CDR3 size: 15 residues. Trimming stripped 2 bases from V and 1 base from J, with 11 bases between. CDR3 loop: CASSVEGAGTDTQYF. The CDR3 region has the DNA TGTGCCAGCAGCGTGGAGGGGGCAGGCACAGATACGCAGTATTTT.

This sequence joins TRBV7-2 and TRBJ2-7; the match to TRBD1 covers 7 bases. This CDR3 is 14 amino acids long. J was trimmed by 7 bases and V by 4 bases; bases with no gene match: 10. From germline, CDR1 is SGHTA and CDR2 FQGNSA. CDR3 region: CASSSLQGVGEQYF. The CDR3 nucleotides are TGTGCCAGCAGCTCGTTGCAGGGGGTGGGGGAGCAGTACTTC.

This chain joins TRBV5-1 and TRBJ2-7, with 11 bases fitting TRBD2. Germline V gene lookup returns CDR1 SGHRS and CDR2 YFSETQ. The CDR3 covers 15 residues. V dropped 4 bases and J dropped 6; count of bases not matched to a gene: 9. The CDR3 nucleotides are TGCGCCAGCAGCCTACTGACTAGCGGGAACGTCGAGCAGTACTTC. Translated, it gives CASSLLTSGNVEQYF.

The CDR3 here is CASSLAGVNYNEKLFF. The CDR3 nucleotides read TGTGCCAGCAGTTTAGCAGGGGTCAATTATAATGAAAAACTGTTTTTT. The chain has TRBV27 and TRBJ1-4; TRBD1 is a possible D gene (6 bases). Trimming took off 2 bases at V and 4 bases at J, with 14 bases between the two ends. This CDR3 is built from 16 residues. Germline values: CDR1 MNHEY, CDR2 SMNVEV (reference sequence).